This TCR beta chain was observed in a study of neoadjuvant anti-PD-1 for oral cavity cancer. Overall study findings and caveats: Only three patients per response group were TCR-analyzed; validation needed. PBMC Gini-index clonality exceeded responders' in non-responders post-nivolumab.

Germline V gives CDR1 LNHDA, CDR2 SQIVND (reference sequence). Trimming left V 5 bases short and J 7 bases short, with 9 bases between. The CDR3 has 13 residues. Regarding time point: after neoadjuvant nivolumab, at surgical resection. Patients had newly diagnosed, untreated stage II-IVA oral cavity squamous cell carcinoma. Cohort: HPV-negative, locally advanced oral cavity squamous cell carcinoma patients. Using immunoSEQ multiplex PCR, the repertoire was profiled, and TCRdb retains in-frame clones only, with some absent. The table has roughly 40,000 clones, 77% seen once; the top ten hold 4% to 5%. Worth noting for this clone: What it binds is unknown.

The sequenced sample was PBMCs, obtained after nivolumab (anti-PD-1) treatment. V usage is TRBV19 and J usage is TRBJ1-6, with D maybe TRBD1 (5 bases). The clonotype comes from a person between 35 and 79 years old with oral cavity squamous cell carcinoma. CDR3 residues: CASSERDNSPLHF. The DNA of the CDR3 is TGTGCCAGTAGTGAGAGGGACAATTCACCCCTCCACTTT. Based on the CDR3 plus reference TRBV19 and TRBJ1-6, the full variable domain is DGGITQSPKYLFRKEGQNVTLSCEQNLNHDAMYWYRQDPGQGLRLIYYSQIVNDFQKGDIAEGYSVSREKKESFPLTVTSAQKNPTAFYLCASSERDNSPLHFGNGTRLTVT.